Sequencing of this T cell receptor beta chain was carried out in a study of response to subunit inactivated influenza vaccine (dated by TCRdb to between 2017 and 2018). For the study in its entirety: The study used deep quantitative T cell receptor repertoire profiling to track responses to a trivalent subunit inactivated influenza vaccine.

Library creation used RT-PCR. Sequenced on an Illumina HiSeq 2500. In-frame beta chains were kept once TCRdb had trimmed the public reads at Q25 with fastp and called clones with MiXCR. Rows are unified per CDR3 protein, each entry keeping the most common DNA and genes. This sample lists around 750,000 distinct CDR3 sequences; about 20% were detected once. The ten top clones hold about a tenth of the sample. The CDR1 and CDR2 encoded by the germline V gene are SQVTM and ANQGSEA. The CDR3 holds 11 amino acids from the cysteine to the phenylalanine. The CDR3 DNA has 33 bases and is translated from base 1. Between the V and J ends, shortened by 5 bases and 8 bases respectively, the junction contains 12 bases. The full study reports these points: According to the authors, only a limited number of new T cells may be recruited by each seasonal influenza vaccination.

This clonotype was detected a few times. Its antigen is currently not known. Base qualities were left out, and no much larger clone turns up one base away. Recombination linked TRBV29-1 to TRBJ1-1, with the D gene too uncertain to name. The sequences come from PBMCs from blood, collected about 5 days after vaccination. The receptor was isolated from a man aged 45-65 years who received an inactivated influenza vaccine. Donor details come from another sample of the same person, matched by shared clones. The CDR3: CSVPETAEAFF. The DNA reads TGCAGCGTTCCAGAGACGGCCGAAGCTTTCTTT.